This TCR beta chain was recovered during a study of vaccination and CD4 T cells after COVID-19. Study at large: Samples after vaccination came a median around 70 days past dose two, ranging 14 to 241.

This clonotype was found a few times. The antigen remains unidentified. Cultured CD4+ T cell DNA underwent sequencing with the Oncomine TCR Beta short-read assay. A single record per CDR3 protein comes from TCRdb applying MiXCR to the PCR reads. The table has more than 9,000 distinct CDR3 sequences, less than 55% seen once. Germline V CDR1 and CDR2: MNHNS, SASEGT. Trimming shortened V by 6 bases and J by 8 bases, and 14 bases separated the two germline ends. The CDR3 length is 13 residues. Treatment given: roughly 10-day PBMC culture with coronavirus spike peptide pools or control peptides (ViraFEST assay).

The clonotype was recovered from a human donor who had recovered from COVID-19. The chain recombines TRBV6-1 with TRBJ1-5, with TRBD1 as a possible D gene (6 bases). Sequenced sample: CD4+ T cells from blood, cultured in vitro. The CDR3, as DNA: TGTGCCAGCAGCCTCAGGGGAGGTGAGCCCCAGCATTTT. This gives the protein CASSLRGGEPQHF.